This TCR beta chain was captured in a study of cytomegalovirus exposure and HLA in healthy donors. It was with 60 Vbeta and 13 Jbeta primers that the PCR ran. The data were produced by immunoSEQ multiplex PCR, yet TCRdb's version contains in-frame clones alone and is incomplete. The sample includes around 97,000 clones, roughly 79% of them seen just once. Each donor was healthy, and each was a bone marrow donor. CDR3 length: 13 amino acids. Germline V lookup: CDR1 SGHAT, CDR2 FQNNGV. V lost 2 bases and J lost 2, with 6 bases in between. The genes are TRBV11-2 and TRBJ2-5; the D is unclear. The TCR sequence derives from a man aged 50 to 59 in good health and CMV-seropositive. The sample comprised PBMCs. The CDR3 is CASSLLRQETQYF. CDR3 nucleotide sequence: TGTGCCAGCAGCTTACTCAGACAAGAGACCCAGTACTTC.